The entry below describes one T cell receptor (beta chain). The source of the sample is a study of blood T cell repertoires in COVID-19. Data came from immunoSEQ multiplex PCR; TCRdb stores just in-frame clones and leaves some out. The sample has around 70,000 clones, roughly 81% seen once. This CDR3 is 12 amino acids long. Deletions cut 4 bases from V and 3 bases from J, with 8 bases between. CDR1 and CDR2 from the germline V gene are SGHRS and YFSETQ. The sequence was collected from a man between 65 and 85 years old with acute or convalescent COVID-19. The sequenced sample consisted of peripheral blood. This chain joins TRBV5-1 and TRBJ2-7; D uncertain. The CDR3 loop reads CASSQEFYEQYF. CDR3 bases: TGCGCCAGCAGCCAAGAGTTCTACGAGCAGTACTTC.